These 2 T cell receptor beta chains were sequenced from one sample in a study of T cells in Graves' hyperthyroidism and ophthalmopathy (dated by TCRdb to the late 2010s). Libraries were made using multiplex PCR. Sequencing instrument: Illumina HiSeq 2000. TCR beta CDR3 regions were amplified from RNA transcripts. A first-round RT-PCR of the TCR CDR3 used the HTBI primer set with the Qiagen OneStep RT-PCR kit. In TCRdb, the public reads were trimmed at Q25 with fastp and aligned with MiXCR, with productive beta chains retained. Each entry merges the rows of one CDR3 protein and shows their most common DNA and genes. Counted in this sample were about 210,000 distinct CDR3 sequences; around 20% of them appeared once. Clones ranked in the top ten supply roughly 44% of the sample. The material sequenced was blood. All receptors come from a man aged 35-49 years with Graves' hyperthyroidism.

The sample holds many counts of this clonotype. V usage is TRBV7-2 and J usage is TRBJ2-7; D uncertain. The germline CDR1 and CDR2 sequences are SGHTA and FQGNSA. This CDR3 comprises 14 residues. Deletions cut 3 bases from V and 1 base from J, with 10 bases between. CDR3 coding DNA: TGTGCCAGCAGCTTCACTCGGATTTCCTACGAGCAGTACTTC. Amino acid sequence: CASSFTRISYEQYF.

At least ten counts were recorded for this clonotype. This chain connects TRBV20-1 to TRBJ2-2, with D perhaps matching TRBD1 (6 bases). There are 13 residues in the CDR3. Germline assignment: CDR1 DFQATT and CDR2 SNEGSKA (reference sequence). Trimming left V 6 bases short and J 2 bases short, with 10 bases between. For the CDR3, the DNA is TGCAGTGCCATGGACAGAAACACCGGGGAGCTGTTTTTT. The encoded protein is CSAMDRNTGELFF.